These T cell receptor beta chains were read from a single sample in a study of cytomegalovirus exposure and HLA in healthy donors. Clones were read by immunoSEQ multiplex PCR, and TCRdb kept only the in-frame ones, dropping some. In the table there are about 160,000 clones, 80% of which are singletons. Material: PBMCs. The receptors originated from a young man in good health and CMV-seropositive. Both conserved end residues are part of each CDR3. D genes are given only for firm matches. The size field is filled for only some rows; it gives once, few, many or a size class.

D | size | J | V | CDR3 | DNA
- | once | TRBJ1-2 | TRBV10-3 | CATRDTLRGYTF | TGTGCCACCCGGGACACCTTAAGAGGCTACACCTTC
TRBD1 | - | TRBJ1-1 | TRBV14 | CAIIPFDRGLEAFF | TGTGCCATCATACCTTTCGACAGGGGGCTGGAAGCTTTCTTT
- | few | TRBJ2-3 | TRBV9 | CASASKLGLDHTDTQYF | TGTGCCAGCGCCTCAAAACTCGGACTTGACCACACAGATACGCAGTATTTT
- | once | TRBJ2-5 | TRBV4-1 | CASSQESFLAEQETQYF | TGCGCCAGCAGCCAAGAGTCTTTTTTAGCGGAACAAGAGACCCAGTACTTC
- | once | TRBJ1-2 | TRBV5-1 | CAYRIRDGYTF | TGCGCCTACAGGATCCGGGATGGCTACACCTTC
- | - | TRBJ2-2 | TRBV5-4 | CASSFTRIPNTGELFF | TGTGCCAGCAGCTTTACGAGAATTCCTAACACCGGGGAGCTGTTTTTT
- | - | TRBJ2-3 | TRBV2 | CASSALGTDTQYF | TGTGCCAGCAGTGCACTAGGGACAGATACGCAGTATTTT
- | - | TRBJ2-7 | TRBV11-2 | CASSFKTGAGWYEQYF | TGTGCCAGCAGCTTTAAAACAGGGGCGGGGTGGTACGAGCAGTACTTC
- | - | TRBJ2-1 | TRBV28 | CASSPAGLRNNEQFF | TGTGCCAGCAGTCCAGCGGGCCTGAGAAACAATGAGCAGTTCTTC
- | - | TRBJ2-3 | TRBV27 | CASSVATQTLDTQYF | TGTGCCAGCAGTGTAGCGACTCAGACCTTGGATACGCAGTATTTT
TRBD1 | - | TRBJ2-2 | TRBV5-1 | CASSAGQATGELFF | TGCGCCAGCAGCGCGGGACAGGCCACCGGGGAGCTGTTTTTT
TRBD2 | - | TRBJ2-7 | TRBV2 | CASSARGWGGPGEQYF | TGTGCCAGCAGCGCTCGGGGTTGGGGAGGGCCGGGGGAGCAGTACTTC
- | - | TRBJ2-1 | TRBV5-1 | CASGRRPGYNEQFF | TGCGCCAGCGGGAGGAGACCAGGGTACAATGAGCAGTTCTTC
- | - | TRBJ2-3 | TRBV7-7 | CASSLLGVSTDTQYF | TGTGCTAGCAGCTTACTGGGAGTCAGCACAGATACGCAGTATTTT
- | - | TRBJ2-6 | TRBV6-1 | CASKSGPGANVLTF | TGTGCCAGCAAGTCAGGGCCCGGGGCCAACGTCCTGACTTTC
- | - | TRBJ1-1 | TRBV19 | CASSVDEQRAFF | TGTGCCAGTAGTGTAGATGAGCAACGAGCTTTCTTT
TRBD2 | - | TRBJ2-1 | TRBV4-2 | CASSQVLAGGHEQFF | TGTGCCAGCAGCCAAGTTCTAGCGGGAGGCCATGAGCAGTTCTTC
- | - | TRBJ2-7 | TRBV29-1 | CSVVRRDTSSYEQYF | TGCAGCGTTGTCCGCCGGGACACGAGCTCCTACGAGCAGTACTTC